This T cell receptor beta chain was documented in a study of T cell responses to AZD1222 COVID-19 vaccine. General study findings and limits: Sampling captured repertoires only after the peak T cell response. Spike-specific TCR breadth and depth both grew after two AZD1222 doses.

The data were produced by immunoSEQ multiplex PCR, yet TCRdb's version contains in-frame clones alone and is incomplete. The profile shows roughly 120,000 clones, more than 75% of them singletons. About this clone itself: Its matching antigen is unknown.

V was clipped by 9 bases and J by 3 bases; unmatched bases: 8. Germline V gene lookup returns CDR1 MNHEY and CDR2 SMNVEV (reference sequence). This CDR3 comprises 15 residues. The chain links TRBV27 to TRBJ2-4, with TRBD2 identical over 10 bases. Source: peripheral blood, taken 28 days after the second AZD1222 dose. The receptor comes from an adult who received the AZD1222 COVID-19 vaccine. The CDR3 is CASHPGLAFKNIQYF. Here the CDR3 DNA reads TGTGCCAGTCATCCGGGACTAGCGTTCAAAAACATTCAGTACTTC.